This T cell receptor (beta chain) was documented in a study of blood T cells in healthy people across ages. Study conclusions and caveats: Leaving the PBMCs unsorted stopped any conclusive comparison of naive versus antigen-experienced cells. Nothing was known about donor CMV status, and this possibly confounded expanded clonotype changes. Per-million-T-cell TCR beta diversity fell roughly linearly with age.

Regarding this clonotype: Its antigen is still unknown.

For the second PCR, which ran for 7 to 11 cycles, a sample-barcoded 5' primer and a J-beta primer mix were used. Tagging of each cDNA molecule was performed by a template-switch adaptor with 12 random nucleotides. TCRdb re-derived calls from the 5' RACE reads in MiXCR, one entry per CDR3 protein. The sample carries approximately 1.5 million distinct CDR3 sequences, 35% to 45% recorded once. This CDR3 is 15 amino acids long. Germline values: CDR1 MNHEY, CDR2 SMNVEV (reference sequence). With 8 bases clipped from V and 9 bases from J, the junction kept 14 bases outside the gene matches. This sequence joins TRBV27 and TRBJ2-1; TRBD2 matches 9 bases. The TCR sequence derives from a young woman in good health. Sample: blood. The DNA for the CDR3 is TGTGCCAGCCTAAAGCTTAGCGGGGGTTCCAGTGAGCAGTTCTTC. This gives the protein CASLKLSGGSSEQFF.